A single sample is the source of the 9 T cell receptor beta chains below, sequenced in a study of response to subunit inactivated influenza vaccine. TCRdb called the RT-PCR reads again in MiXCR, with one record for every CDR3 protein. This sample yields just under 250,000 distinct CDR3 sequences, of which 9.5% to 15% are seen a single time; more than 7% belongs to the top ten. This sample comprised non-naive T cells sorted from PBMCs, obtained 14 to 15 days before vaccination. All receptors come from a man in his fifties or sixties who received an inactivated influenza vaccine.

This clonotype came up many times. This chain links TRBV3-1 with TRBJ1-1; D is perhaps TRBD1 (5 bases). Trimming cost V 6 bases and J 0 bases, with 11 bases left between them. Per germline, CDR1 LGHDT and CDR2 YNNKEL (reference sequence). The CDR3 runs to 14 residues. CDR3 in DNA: TGTGCCAGCAGAGACAGAAACTTGAACACTGAAGCTTTCTTT. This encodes CASRDRNLNTEAFF. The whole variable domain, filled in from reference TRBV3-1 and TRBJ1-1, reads DTAVSQTPKYLVTQMGNDKSIKCEQNLGHDTMYWYKQDSKKFLKIMFSYNNKELIINETVPNRFSPKSPDKAHLNLHINSLELGDSAVYFCASRDRNLNTEAFFGQGTRLTVV.

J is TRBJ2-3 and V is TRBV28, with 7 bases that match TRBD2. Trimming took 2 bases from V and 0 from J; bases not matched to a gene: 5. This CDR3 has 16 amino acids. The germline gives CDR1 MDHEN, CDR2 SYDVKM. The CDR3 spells CASSLGWRGSTDTQYF. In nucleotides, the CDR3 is TGTGCCAGCAGTTTAGGCTGGCGGGGGAGCACAGATACGCAGTATTTT.

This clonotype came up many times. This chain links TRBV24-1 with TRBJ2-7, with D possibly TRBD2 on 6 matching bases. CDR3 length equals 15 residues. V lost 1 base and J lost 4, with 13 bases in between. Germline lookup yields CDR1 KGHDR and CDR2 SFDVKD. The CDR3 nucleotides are TGTGCCACCAGTGATTTAGGAGGAGGGGAATACGAGCAGTACTTC. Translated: CATSDLGGGEYEQYF.

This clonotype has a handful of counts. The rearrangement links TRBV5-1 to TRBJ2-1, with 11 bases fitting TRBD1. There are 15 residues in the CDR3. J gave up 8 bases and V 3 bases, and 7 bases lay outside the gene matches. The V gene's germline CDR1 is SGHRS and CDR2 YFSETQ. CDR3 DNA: TGCGCCAGCAGCTGGACAGGGGGCGCGGGTTATGAGCAGTTCTTC. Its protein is CASSWTGGAGYEQFF.

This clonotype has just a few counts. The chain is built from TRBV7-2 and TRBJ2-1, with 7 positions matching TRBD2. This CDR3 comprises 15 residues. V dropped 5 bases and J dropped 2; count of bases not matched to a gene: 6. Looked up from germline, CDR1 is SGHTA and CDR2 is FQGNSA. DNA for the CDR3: TGTGCCAGCAGCCGGGAGGCCGCGGCCTACAATGAGCAGTTCTTC. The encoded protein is CASSREAAAYNEQFF.

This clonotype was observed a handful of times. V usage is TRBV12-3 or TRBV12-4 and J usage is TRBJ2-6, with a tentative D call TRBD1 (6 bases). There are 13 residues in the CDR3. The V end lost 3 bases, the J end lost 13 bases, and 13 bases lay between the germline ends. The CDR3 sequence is CASSLGRGRVLTF. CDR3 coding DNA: TGTGCCAGCAGTTTGGGCAGGGGAAGGGTCCTGACTTTC.

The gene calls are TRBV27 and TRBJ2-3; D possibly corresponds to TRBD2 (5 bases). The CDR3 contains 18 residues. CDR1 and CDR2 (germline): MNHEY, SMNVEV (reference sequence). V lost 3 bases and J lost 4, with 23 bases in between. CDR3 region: CASSFLVGLASGSDTQYF. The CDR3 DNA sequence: TGTGCCAGCAGTTTCTTGGTCGGGCTAGCCTCAGGTTCAGATACGCAGTATTTT.

CDR3 DNA: TGTGCCAGCAGTTTATACGGAGAGAATCAGCCCCAGCATTTT. The encoded protein is CASSLYGENQPQHF. The rearrangement links TRBV12-3 or TRBV12-4 to TRBJ1-5; D is undetermined. Deletions cut 2 bases from V and 4 bases from J, with 9 bases between. This CDR3 region has 14 residues.

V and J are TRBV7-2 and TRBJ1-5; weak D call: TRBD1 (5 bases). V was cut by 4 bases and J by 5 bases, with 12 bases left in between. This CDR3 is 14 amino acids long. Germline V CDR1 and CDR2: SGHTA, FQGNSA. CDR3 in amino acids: CASSSIGGYQPQHF. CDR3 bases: TGTGCCAGCAGCTCAATCGGGGGATATCAGCCCCAGCATTTT.